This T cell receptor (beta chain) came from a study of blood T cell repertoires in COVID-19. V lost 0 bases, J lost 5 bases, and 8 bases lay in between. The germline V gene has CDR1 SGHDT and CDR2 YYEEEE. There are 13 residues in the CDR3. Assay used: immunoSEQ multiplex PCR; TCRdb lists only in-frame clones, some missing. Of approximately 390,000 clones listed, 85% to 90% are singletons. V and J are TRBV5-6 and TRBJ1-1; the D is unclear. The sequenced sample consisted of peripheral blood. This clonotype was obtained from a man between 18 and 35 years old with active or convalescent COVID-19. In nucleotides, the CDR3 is TGTGCCAGCAGCTTGGTTTCCTCTACTGAAGCTTTCTTT. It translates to CASSLVSSTEAFF.